The subject of this entry is one TCR beta chain. Only healthy Caucasians were included as donors. Each CDR3 protein gets one entry after TCRdb re-called the 5' RACE reads with MiXCR. The data contain 1,800,000 or so distinct CDR3 sequences, more than 30% of them seen just once; the ten biggest clones take up about 0.27%. The V gene's germline CDR1 is DFQATT and CDR2 SNEGSKA (reference sequence). V dropped 3 bases and J dropped 8 bases, with 11 bases sitting between them. This CDR3 has 13 amino acids. This entry belongs to a study of identical twins. This TCR was sampled from a newborn girl in good health. The source material was cord blood. This sequence joins TRBV20-1 and TRBJ1-6; D is ambiguous. This CDR3 reads CSASWASDSPLHF. The DNA for the CDR3 is TGCAGTGCTAGTTGGGCCAGTGATTCACCCCTCCACTTT.